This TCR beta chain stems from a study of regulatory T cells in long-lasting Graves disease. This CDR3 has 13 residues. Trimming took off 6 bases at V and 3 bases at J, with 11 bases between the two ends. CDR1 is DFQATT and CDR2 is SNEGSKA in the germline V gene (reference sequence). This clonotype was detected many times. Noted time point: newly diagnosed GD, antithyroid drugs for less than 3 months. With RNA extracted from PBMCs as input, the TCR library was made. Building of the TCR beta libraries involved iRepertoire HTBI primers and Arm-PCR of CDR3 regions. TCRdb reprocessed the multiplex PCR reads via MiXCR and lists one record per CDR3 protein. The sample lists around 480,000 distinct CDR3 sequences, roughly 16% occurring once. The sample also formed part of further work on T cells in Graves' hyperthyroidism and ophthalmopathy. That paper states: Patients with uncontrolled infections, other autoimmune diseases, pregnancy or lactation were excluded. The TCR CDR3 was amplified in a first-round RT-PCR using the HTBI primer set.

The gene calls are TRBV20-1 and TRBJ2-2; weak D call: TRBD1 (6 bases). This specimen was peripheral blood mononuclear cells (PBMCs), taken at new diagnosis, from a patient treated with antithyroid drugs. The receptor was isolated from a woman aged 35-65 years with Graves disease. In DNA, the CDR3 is TGCAGTGCGCTACAGGGTTACACCGGGGAGCTGTTTTTT. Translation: CSALQGYTGELFF.